The rows below give T cell receptor beta chains drawn from one sample of a study of T cell responses to AZD1222 COVID-19 vaccine. TCRdb's table, derived via immunoSEQ multiplex PCR, lists solely in-frame clones and lacks some. This sample has more than 90,000 clones, with 90% found just once. The sample in question was peripheral blood, obtained on day 0 of AZD1222 vaccination. Receptor source: an adult in good health. The CDR3 runs from the conserved cysteine through the conserved F or W. The order of the fields is V gene, J gene, D gene, clone size, CDR3 protein, CDR3 DNA. A D gene is named only where the DNA matches it firmly. Some rows mark clone size as missing; the rest say once, few, many or name a class of expanded clone.

TRBV5-1	TRBJ1-5	.	.	CASSLLGYQPQHF	TGCGCCAGCAGCTTGCTTGGTTATCAGCCCCAGCATTTT
TRBV7-2	TRBJ1-1	.	few	CASSFGRGGTTEAFF	TGTGCCAGCAGCTTCGGGAGGGGGGGGACAACTGAAGCTTTCTTT
TRBV9	TRBJ1-3	TRBD1	.	CASRGTGVSGNTIYF	TGTGCCAGCAGAGGGACAGGCGTCTCTGGAAACACCATATATTTT
TRBV2	TRBJ1-3	TRBD1	.	CASRDRGFSGNTIYF	TGTGCCAGCAGGGACAGGGGGTTCTCTGGAAACACCATATATTTT
TRBV7-9	TRBJ1-1	.	.	CASSLALQEAFF	TGTGCCAGCAGCTTAGCGCTCCAGGAAGCTTTCTTT
TRBV7-6	TRBJ2-7	.	.	CASSRLAVATEQYF	TGTGCCAGCAGCCGCTTGGCGGTAGCGACCGAGCAGTACTTC
TRBV2	TRBJ2-3	TRBD1	.	CASSGQGPTDTQYF	TGTGCCAGCTCCGGACAGGGACCCACAGATACGCAGTATTTT
TRBV25-1	TRBJ1-6	TRBD1	few	CASGGTGASSPLHF	TGTGCCAGCGGAGGGACAGGGGCTTCATCACCCCTCCACTTT
TRBV4-2	TRBJ1-1	TRBD1	.	CASSPQLQGAVTEAFF	TGTGCCAGCAGCCCTCAGCTTCAGGGGGCGGTCACTGAAGCTTTCTTT
TRBV5-1	TRBJ2-2	.	.	CASSRQTGRTTGELFF	TGCGCCAGCAGCCGACAGACAGGGAGGACGACCGGGGAGCTGTTTTTT
TRBV29-1	TRBJ2-7	TRBD1	.	CSVELLRQGVFEQYF	TGCAGCGTTGAATTACTGCGACAGGGTGTCTTCGAGCAGTACTTC
TRBV4-1	TRBJ1-5	.	.	CASSTIPNNQPQHF	TGCGCCAGCAGCACTATTCCAAACAATCAGCCCCAGCATTTT
TRBV27	TRBJ2-1	.	.	CASSWTVAIYNEQFF	TGTGCCAGCAGTTGGACCGTGGCCATATACAATGAGCAGTTCTTC
TRBV4-1	TRBJ1-1	TRBD1	.	CASSQPKGGTGVRTEAFF	TGCGCCAGCAGCCAACCCAAAGGGGGTACAGGGGTCCGCACTGAAGCTTTCTTT